Listed below are T cell receptor beta chains from one sample, sequenced in a study of T cell changes during pregnancy in multiple sclerosis. Method: immunoSEQ multiplex PCR; TCRdb's copy keeps in-frame clones and lacks some. The table lists approximately 28,000 clones, more than 75% of them singletons. Sequencing used CD8+ T cells from peripheral blood mononuclear cells, obtained after pregnancy. The receptors derive from a female donor with multiple sclerosis, enrolled in a pregnancy study. Both conserved end residues are part of each CDR3. The D gene is left open where the match is weak. Not every row has a clone size; where given, it reads once, few, many or a size class.

>.|TRBV11-2|TRBJ2-2|.
TGTGCCAGCAGCTTAGATTCAACCGGGGAGCTGTTTTTT
CASSLDSTGELFF
>TRBD2|TRBV4-2|TRBJ2-3|many
TGTGCCAGCAGCCAAGAAAAGGCGGGGGGCGCAGATACGCAGTATTTT
CASSQEKAGGADTQYF
>TRBD1|TRBV4-3|TRBJ2-7|few
TGCGCCAGCAGCCAAGATAGGGGGACAGCCTCCTACGAGCAGTACTTC
CASSQDRGTASYEQYF
>TRBD1|TRBV29-1|TRBJ2-3|.
TGCCCCCTTCCGGGACAGGCGGAAGATACGCAGTATTTT
CPLPGQAEDTQYF
>.|TRBV27|TRBJ1-1|once
TGTGCCAGCAGGGCCGGACAGAACACTGAAGCTTTCTTT
CASRAGQNTEAFF
>TRBD1|TRBV2|TRBJ2-7|.
TGTGCCAGCTTAGCCGGGACAGGGGCGACTTGGGGAGAGCAGTACTTC
CASLAGTGATWGEQYF
>.|TRBV9|TRBJ1-2|.
TGTGCCAGCAGCGTAGTTATCCCGGGTACGGTTAAGGACTATGGCTACACCTTC
CASSVVIPGTVKDYGYTF
>.|TRBV7-3|TRBJ2-5|.
TGTGCCAGCAGCTTAAGGGGCCTCTACCAAGAGACCCAGTACTTC
CASSLRGLYQETQYF
>.|TRBV28|TRBJ1-3|.
TGTGCCAGCAGTTTTCGGGGAAACACCATATATTTT
CASSFRGNTIYF
>.|TRBV6-5|TRBJ2-3|few
TGTGCCAGCAGCCCAGGGGCAGAGACAGATACGCAGTATTTT
CASSPGAETDTQYF
>.|TRBV5-6|TRBJ2-1|.
TGTGCCAGCAGCCCCGCTACTACGCCCAATGAGCAGTTCTTC
CASSPATTPNEQFF
>.|TRBV5-1|TRBJ1-1|few
TGCGCCAGCAGCTTGGCCGGGGGGCTCGGCACTGAAGCTTTCTTT
CASSLAGGLGTEAFF
>.|TRBV5-6|TRBJ1-1|few
TGTGCCAGCAGCTTGTTCGGGGATGGAGCTTTCTTT
CASSLFGDGAFF
>TRBD2|TRBV29-1|TRBJ2-2|.
TGCAGCGCTGAGGGAGGGGCTGGGACCGGGGAGCTGTTTTTT
CSAEGGAGTGELFF
>.|TRBV18|TRBJ2-1|.
TGTGCCAGCTCACCGATGGGTAGGGGGGGCTACAATGAGCAGTTCTTC
CASSPMGRGGYNEQFF
>.|TRBV11-3|TRBJ2-7|.
TGTGCCAGCAGCTTTGCGAGCCACGCTCTTTCCTCCGAGCAGTACTTC
CASSFASHALSSEQYF
>.|TRBV28|TRBJ2-7|.
TGTGCCAGCAGTTTTGGGGGGGCTGAGGAGCAGTACTTC
CASSFGGAEEQYF
>TRBD2|TRBV15|TRBJ2-1|.
TGTGCCACCAGCGGGCCTAGCGGGAAAATTGGGAATGAGCAGTTCTTC
CATSGPSGKIGNEQFF
>.|TRBV19|TRBJ2-7|.
TGTGCCAGTAGTATAGATCCGGGGATGGAGCAGTACTTC
CASSIDPGMEQYF
>.|TRBV5-1|TRBJ1-2|.
TGCGCCAGCAGCTGGGAGGGAAGCGGCTACACCTTC
CASSWEGSGYTF
>TRBD1|TRBV4-2|TRBJ2-7|.
TGTGCCAGCAGCCAAGATTTCACAGGGGTCTACGAGCAGTACTTC
CASSQDFTGVYEQYF
>TRBD1|TRBV15|TRBJ2-1|.
TGTGCCACCAGCAGAGACAGGGGGCAGTACAATGAGCAGTTCTTC
CATSRDRGQYNEQFF
>.|TRBV4-2|TRBJ1-1|once
TGTGCCAGCAGGCCCTTACAGATGAACACTGAAGCTTTCTTT
CASRPLQMNTEAFF
>TRBD1|TRBV15|TRBJ1-5|.
TGTGCCACCAGCCAACCCAACATACAGGGGAGCAATCAGCCCCAGCATTTT
CATSQPNIQGSNQPQHF
>TRBD2|TRBV7-8|TRBJ2-1|.
TGTGCCAGCAGCTTTCTTCGTGGACTAGCCTACTCCAACTACAATGAGCAGTTCTTC
CASSFLRGLAYSNYNEQFF
>.|TRBV11-2|TRBJ2-7|.
TGTGCCAGCAGCTTATTAGTCTCCTACGAGCAGTACTTC
CASSLLVSYEQYF
>.|TRBV5-4|TRBJ2-1|.
TGTGCCAGCAGCCCACCGGGACTAGGGGGCGGTGAGCAGTTCTTC
CASSPPGLGGGEQFF
>TRBD1|TRBV9|TRBJ1-4|.
TGTGCCAGCAGCGTCACAGGGGGGGAAAGTGAAAAACTGTTTTTT
CASSVTGGESEKLFF
>TRBD2|TRBV4-3|TRBJ2-3|.
TGCGCCAGCAGCCAAGACTCTAGCGGGGGGCAGGATACGCAGTATTTT
CASSQDSSGGQDTQYF
>.|TRBV5-6|TRBJ2-7|.
TGTGCCAGCAGCTGGGGCAGGGCCTACGAGCAGTACTTC
CASSWGRAYEQYF
>TRBD2|TRBV7-6|TRBJ2-5|.
TGTGCCAGCAGCGCCGGGACTAGCGTATACGAGACCCAGTACTTC
CASSAGTSVYETQYF
>.|TRBV9|TRBJ1-2|.
TGTGCCAGCAGCGACCAGATCGACGGGATATGGGGCTACACCTTC
CASSDQIDGIWGYTF
>.|TRBV29-1|TRBJ1-1|.
TGCAGCGTTGACCCTTTTAGGACAGCTACCTTTGAAGCTTTCTTT
CSVDPFRTATFEAFF
>TRBD1|TRBV7-9|TRBJ2-5|.
TGTGCCAGCAGCTTAGATGGCTTAAGGACAGGGGGCTCGGAGACCCAGTACTTC
CASSLDGLRTGGSETQYF
>.|TRBV18|TRBJ2-1|once
TGTGCCAGCTCACCAAGATCAGGGGTTCATGAGCAGTTCTTC
CASSPRSGVHEQFF
>.|TRBV28|TRBJ1-1|.
TGTGCCAGCAGTTTATTGGCCCTGAACACTGAAGCTTTCTTT
CASSLLALNTEAFF
>.|TRBV15|TRBJ2-7|.
TGTGCCACCAGCAGGGGGCCCGAGGTCGACGAGCAGTACTTC
CATSRGPEVDEQYF
>.|TRBV6-6|TRBJ1-1|.
TGTGCCAGCAGTTACTTGAGGGATTCTTCGAACACTGAAGCTTTCTTT
CASSYLRDSSNTEAFF
>.|TRBV7-2|TRBJ1-2|.
TGTGCCAGCAGCTCCGAGACAGTCCCCCCATATGAGGGCTACACCTTC
CASSSETVPPYEGYTF
>TRBD1|TRBV19|TRBJ1-1|medium-sized
TGTGCCAGTATAATGGGACAGGGGGCGCGGACTGAAGCTTTCTTT
CASIMGQGARTEAFF
>.|TRBV7-9|TRBJ1-5|once
TGTGCCAGCAGCTTCGACACCTATCAGCCCCAGCATTTT
CASSFDTYQPQHF
>.|TRBV6-5|TRBJ1-1|.
TGTGCCAGCAGTTACTCGTGGGGGGAAGTCAACACTGAAGCTTTCTTT
CASSYSWGEVNTEAFF
>.|TRBV9|TRBJ2-3|once
TGTGCCAGCGGAGGGAACATCGCCACAGATACGCAGTATTTT
CASGGNIATDTQYF